The source of this TCR beta chain is a study of T cell responses to AZD1222 COVID-19 vaccine. Libraries were prepared by immunoSEQ multiplex PCR; TCRdb keeps only in-frame clonotypes and omits some of them. The table lists under 95,000 clones, roughly 90% of them singletons. The V gene's germline CDR1 is WSHSY and CDR2 SAAADI. This CDR3 is built from 15 residues. Trimming left V 4 bases short and J 4 bases short, with 17 bases between. This clonotype was sampled from an adult who received the AZD1222 COVID-19 vaccine. The chain links TRBV10-2 to TRBJ2-7; tentative D call: TRBD1 (5 bases). Sequencing used peripheral blood, obtained 28 days after the second AZD1222 dose. CDR3 residues: CASSGIRVQAYEQYF. DNA of the CDR3: TGCGCCAGCAGTGGAATCAGGGTGCAGGCTTACGAGCAGTACTTC.